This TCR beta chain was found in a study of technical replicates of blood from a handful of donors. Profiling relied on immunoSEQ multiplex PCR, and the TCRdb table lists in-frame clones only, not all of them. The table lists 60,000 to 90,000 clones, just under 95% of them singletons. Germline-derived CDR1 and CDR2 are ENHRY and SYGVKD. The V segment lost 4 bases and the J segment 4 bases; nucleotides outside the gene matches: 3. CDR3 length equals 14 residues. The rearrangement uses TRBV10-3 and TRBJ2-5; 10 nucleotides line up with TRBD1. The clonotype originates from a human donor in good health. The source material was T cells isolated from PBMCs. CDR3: CAISAGTGAETQYF. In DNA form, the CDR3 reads TGTGCCATCAGTGCCGGGACAGGGGCAGAGACCCAGTACTTC.